This T cell receptor (beta chain) appears in the sequencing data of a study of blood T cell repertoires in COVID-19. In the study overall: The study drew acute and convalescent COVID-19 samples from the United States, Italy and Spain. T cells, B-cell-depleted T cells, or PBMCs provided the cDNA or gDNA that served as material.

This clone was seen a single time. Under the authors' procedure: Using reference gene primer amplification, nucleated cell counts were estimated. Sequencing used immunoSEQ multiplex PCR; TCRdb keeps in-frame clones, though not all of them. V and J calls and clone size come straight from that table; D and trimming were deduced from the DNA. The sample has about 140,000 clones, 75% to 85% seen once. Trimming took 3 bases from V and 8 from J, leaving 19 bases between them. In germline, CDR1 is MNHNS, CDR2 SASEGT. The CDR3 totals 15 residues. The J gene is TRBJ1-2, the V gene TRBV6-1; D is unresolved. Sequenced: peripheral blood. The TCR comes from a man in his fifties with acute or convalescent COVID-19. CDR3: CASSDGLSSRRGYTF. The CDR3 DNA reads as TGTGCCAGCAGTGACGGACTTTCCTCTCGGCGGGGCTACACCTTC.